The 3 T cell receptor beta chains given below trace back to one sample, sequenced in a study of low-dose radiotherapy and immunotherapy resistance in tumors. Time point specified: before trial treatment. TCR amplification involved 20 PCR cycles with a constant-region primer and V-primer adapter. TCRdb reanalysed the reads using MiXCR and keeps one entry per CDR3 protein. Of tens of thousands of distinct CDR3 sequences in the sample, 10% to 15% were seen once. This specimen was PBMCs, taken before treatment. The receptors shown here come from a female donor with ovarian cancer.

This clonotype was counted ten times or more. The J gene is TRBJ2-3, the V gene TRBV2; D is unclear. The V and J ends lost 7 bases and 0 bases respectively, with 11 bases between them. The CDR3 is 14 residues long. Germline V gives CDR1 SNHLY, CDR2 FYNNEI. The CDR3 DNA sequence: TGTGCCAGCATCAGGACGGCTAGCACAGATACGCAGTATTTT. This codes for CASIRTASTDTQYF.

Ten or more counts support this clonotype. The chain couples TRBV27 to TRBJ2-1, with D perhaps TRBD1 or TRBD2 (5 bases each). The germline V gene encodes CDR1 MNHEY and CDR2 SMNVEV (reference sequence). The CDR3 has 16 amino acids. Deletions cut 6 bases from V and 5 bases from J, with 20 bases between. The CDR3 spells CASSPTGEGRNNEQFF. The CDR3, as DNA: TGTGCCAGCAGCCCTACTGGTGAGGGGCGGAACAATGAGCAGTTCTTC.

This clonotype was counted many times. CDR3 in amino acids: CASSLGSGSGNTIYF. The CDR3 nucleotides read TGCGCCAGCAGCCTGGGATCTGGGTCGGGAAACACCATATATTTT. The V gene is TRBV5-1, the J gene TRBJ1-3; D remains unclear. V shed 4 bases and J shed 4 bases, with 15 bases lying between them. The germline gives CDR1 SGHRS, CDR2 YFSETQ. The CDR3 has 15 amino acids.